The source of this TCR beta chain is a study of blood T cell repertoires in COVID-19. This CDR3 spans 13 amino acids. Trimming took off 3 bases at V and 6 bases at J, with 11 bases between the two ends. Germline lookup yields CDR1 SGHTS and CDR2 YDEGEE. Repertoires were generated with immunoSEQ multiplex PCR, while TCRdb's copy carries only in-frame clones and drops some. This table holds about 270,000 clones, around 85% found once. Sequences were obtained from peripheral blood. This TCR came from an older woman with acute or convalescent COVID-19. V usage is TRBV5-8 and J usage is TRBJ2-3; tentatively, D is TRBD2 (5 bases). This CDR3 reads CASSSLVGDTQYF. In nucleotides, the CDR3 is TGTGCCAGCAGCTCACTAGTGGGGGATACGCAGTATTTT. Full variable domain (missing parts from reference TRBV5-8 and TRBJ2-3): EAGVTQSPTHLIKTRGQQATLRCSPISGHTSVYWYQQALGLGLQFLLWYDEGEERNRGNFPPRFSGRQFPNYSSELNVNALELEDSALYLCASSSLVGDTQYFGPGTRLTVL.